The T cell receptor beta chain under discussion was sequenced for a study of CD8 T cells in Susac syndrome. About the study: When blood was drawn, the patients with Susac syndrome were therapy-naive, on corticosteroids, or on intravenous immunoglobulin alone. The study's findings and limits: The study recognized that the number of individuals in its TCR sequencing and HLA analysis was relatively small.

Only one count was recorded for this clonotype. Its target is not known. Reverse transcription of roughly 0.5 to 1 ug RNA used random hexamers. TCRdb called the immunoSEQ multiplex PCR reads again in MiXCR, with one record for every CDR3 protein. The table has 100,000 to 150,000 distinct CDR3 sequences, around 94% seen once. The sample taken for sequencing was CD8+ T cells from PBMCs. The clonotype comes from a human donor with Susac syndrome.

The CDR3 DNA follows: TGTGCCACGAGGGTCGAGGGGGCCGGCTCCTACAATGAGCAGTTCTTC. This sequence encodes CATRVEGAGSYNEQFF. The chain links TRBV27 to TRBJ2-1; 7 bases fit TRBD1. Germline V gene sequence: CDR1 MNHEY, CDR2 SMNVEV (reference sequence). This CDR3 is built from 16 residues. V lost 10 bases, J lost 0 bases, and 12 bases stayed unmatched.